Sequencing of this T cell receptor (beta chain) was carried out in a study of cytomegalovirus exposure and HLA in healthy donors. Study results and caveats: Sequencing likely generated an artifact that appeared as a cluster of highly shared sequence variants. An analysis was carried out at a later point. It showed that HLA-associated TCR beta chains were more clonally expanded than equally common non-associated chains.

Germline values: CDR1 LNHNV, CDR2 YYDKDF (reference sequence). There are 15 residues in the CDR3. V was pared by 0 bases and J by 7 bases, with 12 bases between. A note on this clone: The antigen is unknown.

With 60 Vbeta and 13 Jbeta primers, the PCR was carried out. Data came from immunoSEQ multiplex PCR; TCRdb stores just in-frame clones and leaves some out. This sample has 100,000 to 150,000 clones; over 70% occur once, and the top ten carry 3.3%. The TCR sequence derives from a woman aged 45-65 years in good health and CMV-seronegative. The sample comprised PBMCs. The gene calls are TRBV15 and TRBJ1-4; perhaps TRBD1 as D (5 bases). The CDR3 coding sequence is TGTGCCACCAGCAGAGATCTAGGGAGGGGTGAAAAACTGTTTTTT. Its protein is CATSRDLGRGEKLFF.